Each of the 27 T cell receptor beta chains below was sequenced from the same sample in a study of T cell responses to AZD1222 COVID-19 vaccine (dated by TCRdb to about 2021). This sample's time point label indicates: about 28 days (+/-7) after the second vaccine dose. Library prep was done by the immunoSEQ multiplex PCR assay. TCRdb obtained this table from immuneACCESS and retained in-frame rearrangements with V and J assigned. These tables miss some clones; where compared with another copy, unresolved V genes account for less than half of the shortfall, and the remainder is unexplained. The sample table records about 180,000 clones; over 90% of these occur just once. Roughly 2% of the sample goes to the ten largest clones. The material sequenced was peripheral blood, taken 28 days after the second AZD1222 dose. Receptors originate from an adult who received the AZD1222 COVID-19 vaccine.

The CDR3 bases are TGTGCCTGGAGCCAAGGAGGAACCCAGCATTTT. This encodes CAWSQGGTQHF. The genes are TRBV30 and TRBJ1-5; D gene unclear. CDR3 size: 11 residues. Germline V gene sequence: CDR1 GTSNPN, CDR2 SVGIG (reference sequence). Trimming removed 3 bases at V and 11 bases at J, with 11 bases between.

This chain links TRBV5-1 with TRBJ2-3, with TRBD2 as a possible D gene (5 bases). The CDR3 contains 15 residues. Trimming took 1 base from V and 0 from J, leaving 9 bases between them. The V gene's germline CDR1 is SGHRS and CDR2 YFSETQ. In DNA form, the CDR3 reads TGCGCCAGCAGCTTGACCGGGGTAAGCACAGATACGCAGTATTTT. It translates to CASSLTGVSTDTQYF.

This chain joins TRBV12-3 or TRBV12-4 and TRBJ2-7; D remains unclear. Trimming cost V 6 bases and J 2 bases, with 8 bases left between them. There are 12 residues in the CDR3. The CDR3 DNA reads TGTGCCAGCAGCCCCACCCCCTACGAGCAGTACTTC. Translating gives CASSPTPYEQYF.

The chain has TRBV7-9 and TRBJ1-1; D is undetermined. Trimming took 8 bases from V and 2 from J, leaving 6 bases between them. The CDR3 is made up of 11 amino acids. Germline CDR1 is SEHNR and CDR2 is FQNEAQ (reference sequence). CDR3 DNA sequence: TGTGCCAGCGCCACTAACACTGAAGCTTTCTTT. Encoded protein: CASATNTEAFF. The whole variable domain, filled in from reference TRBV7-9 and TRBJ1-1, reads DTGVSQNPRHKITKRGQNVTFRCDPISEHNRLYWYRQTLGQGPEFLTYFQNEAQLEKSRLLSDRFSAERPKGSFSTLEIQRTEQGDSAMYLCASATNTEAFFGQGTRLTVV.

This clone appeared a few times. The chain is built from TRBV12-3 or TRBV12-4 and TRBJ2-7; unclear D gene. Trimming shortened V by 5 bases and J by 6 bases, and 14 bases separated the two germline ends. The CDR3 sequence is 13 residues long. The CDR3 sequence: CASSPLSNPEQYF. The DNA of the CDR3 is TGTGCCAGCAGTCCCCTGTCCAACCCCGAGCAGTACTTC.

The rearrangement uses TRBV5-6 and TRBJ1-1; no firm D call. V lost 2 bases to trimming and J lost 5 bases, with 22 bases between them. The CDR3 totals 17 residues. Germline CDR1 SGHDT, CDR2 YYEEEE. CDR3 bases: TGTGCCAGCAGCTTCCGAAGCTTGGTTAGGAGAGGAACTGAAGCTTTCTTT. Translating it yields CASSFRSLVRRGTEAFF.

The chain carries TRBV12-3 or TRBV12-4 and TRBJ1-1, with a possible D match to TRBD1 (5 bases). This CDR3 has 13 residues. V was clipped by 5 bases and J by 3 bases, with 10 bases between them. The CDR3 coding sequence is TGTGCCAGCAGTCCAACAGGTTACACTGAAGCTTTCTTT. As protein: CASSPTGYTEAFF.

The DNA for the CDR3 is TGTGCCAGTAGAGGCGGGCTAGCGGAAGCCACCGGGGAGCTGTTTTTT. It is translated as CASRGGLAEATGELFF. V and J are TRBV19 and TRBJ2-2, with TRBD2 matching 7 bases. J gave up 4 bases and V 6 bases, and 11 bases lay outside the gene matches. Germline-derived CDR1 and CDR2 are LNHDA and SQIVND (reference sequence). CDR3 size: 16 residues.

This rearrangement joins TRBV6-2 or TRBV6-3 to TRBJ2-7, with 8 bases fitting TRBD1. The germline V gene has CDR1 MNHEY and CDR2 SVGEGT. The CDR3 has 14 amino acids. With V trimmed by 5 bases and J by 5 bases, 8 bases remained unmatched. The chain's CDR3 is CASSIRDRSHEQYF. For the CDR3, the DNA is TGTGCCAGCAGTATCAGGGACAGGTCCCACGAGCAGTACTTC.

The chain links TRBV6-5 to TRBJ2-3; 8 bases are shared with TRBD1. Germline CDR1 MNHEY, CDR2 SVGAGI. V dropped 5 bases and J dropped 2; count of bases not matched to a gene: 6. This CDR3 is 15 amino acids long. CDR3 amino acids: CASSPRQGFTDTQYF. The CDR3 DNA reads as TGTGCCAGCAGTCCTCGACAGGGGTTCACAGATACGCAGTATTTT.

This clone was detected once. The gene calls are TRBV27 and TRBJ2-7, with 9 bases identical to TRBD2. Germline V gene sequence: CDR1 MNHEY, CDR2 SMNVEV (reference sequence). V shed 4 bases and J 3 bases; nucleotides not matched to a gene: 25. This CDR3 is built from 21 residues. The CDR3 DNA reads TGTGCCAGCAGTTCCCAAAGACGGGGCGGTTTATTAGCGGGGGTAAACTACGAGCAGTACTTC. Translation gives CASSSQRRGGLLAGVNYEQYF.

The chain combines TRBV7-9 with TRBJ1-2; D call uncertain. This CDR3 comprises 14 residues. The V gene's germline CDR1 is SEHNR and CDR2 FQNEAQ (reference sequence). V was shortened by 2 bases and J by 3 bases, with 10 bases between the two germline ends. CDR3 region: CASSLTGEDYGYTF. The CDR3 nucleotides read TGTGCCAGCAGCTTAACCGGGGAGGACTATGGCTACACCTTC.

J is TRBJ2-7 and V is TRBV7-8, with D uncertain. CDR1 SGHVS and CDR2 FQNEAQ come from the germline V gene. The CDR3 is 14 residues long. Trimming removed 1 base at V and 0 bases at J, with 7 bases between. CDR3: CASSLDETSYEQYF. The CDR3 DNA is TGTGCCAGCAGCTTAGATGAGACCTCCTACGAGCAGTACTTC.

The rearrangement joins TRBV4-2 to TRBJ2-3, with 16 positions matching TRBD2. With 1 base clipped from V and 4 bases from J, the junction kept 5 bases outside the gene matches. There are 18 residues in the CDR3. CDR1 and CDR2 (germline): LGHNA, YNFKEQ. The CDR3 DNA reads TGTGCCAGCAGCCAAGTATCCGGGACTAGCGGGGGGGCAGATACGCAGTATTTT. Protein product: CASSQVSGTSGGADTQYF.

The V gene is TRBV7-2, the J gene TRBJ1-5; 7 bases agree with TRBD1. The CDR3 contains 13 residues. V was pared by 4 bases and J by 7 bases, with 4 bases of the junction left unmatched. Germline V gene data show CDR1 as SGHTA and CDR2 as FQGNSA. CDR3: CASSSAGGQPQHF. CDR3 in DNA: TGTGCCAGCAGCTCGGCAGGGGGACAGCCCCAGCATTTT.

This CDR3 reads CSVGKAGYNEQFF. CDR3 coding DNA: TGCAGCGTTGGAAAAGCGGGGTACAATGAGCAGTTCTTC. The gene calls are TRBV29-1 and TRBJ2-1; TRBD2 agrees at 7 bases. After removal of 4 bases from V and 4 bases from J, the junction contained 4 bases not matched to a gene. This CDR3 is built from 13 residues. Germline V gene data show CDR1 as SQVTM and CDR2 as ANQGSEA.

J is TRBJ2-3 and V is TRBV30, with D perhaps matching TRBD1 or TRBD2 (5 bases each). The germline gives CDR1 GTSNPN, CDR2 SVGIG (reference sequence). The CDR3 length is 14 residues. Trimming left V 3 bases short and J 0 bases short, with 10 bases between. CDR3 residues: CAWRWGPSTDTQYF. The DNA of the CDR3 is TGTGCCTGGAGATGGGGACCGAGCACAGATACGCAGTATTTT.

The chain couples TRBV4-1 to TRBJ1-1; TRBD1 aligns across 12 bases. The germline V gene encodes CDR1 MGHRA and CDR2 YSYEKL. V lost 0 bases to trimming and J lost 3 bases; unmatched junction nucleotides: 8. The CDR3 extends over 18 amino acids. CDR3 DNA: TGCGCCAGCAGCCAAGAGACGGGACAGGGGGCGGGTGACACTGAAGCTTTCTTT. Translation gives CASSQETGQGAGDTEAFF.

This chain links TRBV5-1 with TRBJ1-3, with a possible D match to TRBD1 (6 bases). In germline, CDR1 is SGHRS, CDR2 YFSETQ. This CDR3 spans 15 amino acids. V was pared by 1 base and J by 1 base, with 9 bases between. CDR3 sequence (DNA): TGCGCCAGCAGCTTGCAGGGGAATTCTGGAAACACCATATATTTT. Translated: CASSLQGNSGNTIYF.

The V and J genes are TRBV7-2 and TRBJ2-7; 9 bases map to TRBD1. Germline V gene sequence: CDR1 SGHTA, CDR2 FQGNSA. V lost 5 bases, J lost 5 bases, and 10 bases stayed unmatched. This CDR3 has 15 amino acids. The CDR3 is CASSQRDREVHEQYF. Here the CDR3 DNA reads TGTGCCAGCAGCCAGAGGGACAGGGAGGTCCACGAGCAGTACTTC.

This clone was recorded a few times. Other nucleotide sequences from this sample produce the same CDR3. The genes are TRBV7-9 and TRBJ1-1; D is uncertain. This CDR3 comprises 12 residues. Germline values: CDR1 SEHNR, CDR2 FQNEAQ (reference sequence). V gave up 3 bases and J gave up 2 bases, with 4 bases separating them. The CDR3 protein is CASSLKNTEAFF. CDR3 in DNA: TGTGCCAGCAGCTTGAAAAACACTGAAGCTTTCTTT.

The rearrangement links TRBV21-1 to TRBJ1-1. TRBV21-1 is assigned pseudogene status. The CDR3 is 14 residues long. CDR3 amino acids: CASSKGGGSTEAFF. The CDR3 bases are TGTGCCAGCAGCAAAGGGGGAGGGTCCACTGAAGCTTTCTTT.

V is TRBV5-5 and J is TRBJ2-3, with TRBD2 matching over 14 bases. The V segment lost 4 bases and the J segment 8 bases; nucleotides outside the gene matches: 12. The germline V gene has CDR1 SGHKS and CDR2 YYEKEE (reference sequence). This CDR3 comprises 17 residues. The CDR3 region has the DNA TGTGCCAGCAGCGCCGCCGGGACTAGCGGGAGATCTGTTACGCAGTATTTT. It encodes CASSAAGTSGRSVTQYF.

This chain connects TRBV6-2 or TRBV6-3 to TRBJ2-5, with unresolved D. V shed 5 bases and J shed 5 bases, with 15 bases lying between them. The CDR3 has 14 amino acids. The germline V gene has CDR1 MNHEY and CDR2 SVGEGT. The DNA for the CDR3 is TGTGCCAGCAGTCCCTCCCAGGCCGGCGAGACCCAGTACTTC. Its protein is CASSPSQAGETQYF.

The CDR3 here is CASSPGTRSYEQYF. As DNA, the CDR3 is TGTGCCAGCTCACCAGGGACTAGGAGCTACGAGCAGTACTTC. This chain links TRBV18 with TRBJ2-7; 8 nucleotides agree with TRBD2. With 2 bases clipped from V and 3 bases from J, the junction kept 3 bases outside the gene matches. Germline lookup yields CDR1 KGHSH and CDR2 LQKENI. The CDR3 sequence is 14 residues long.

This chain's CDR3 is CASSKDRDNEQFF. The CDR3 region has the DNA TGTGCCAGCAGCAAGGACAGGGACAATGAGCAGTTCTTC. This chain links TRBV7-7 with TRBJ2-1, with 8 bases lining up with TRBD1. CDR3 length equals 13 residues. Losses at the gene ends were 5 bases for V and 5 bases for J; bases not matched to a gene: 2. CDR1 is SSHAT and CDR2 is FNYEAQ in the germline V gene (reference sequence).

The V and J genes are TRBV15 and TRBJ2-5, with 7 bases that match TRBD2. The CDR3 extends over 15 amino acids. Unmatched junction bases numbered 1, after V lost 0 bases and J lost 0 bases. CDR1 and CDR2 from the germline V gene are LNHNV and YYDKDF (reference sequence). Here the CDR3 DNA reads TGTGCCACCAGCAGAGATGGGGGGGACCAAGAGACCCAGTACTTC. Amino acids: CATSRDGGDQETQYF.